This TCR beta chain originates from a study of glioma-infiltrating T cells after dendritic cell vaccination. About the study: Patients received three intradermal dendritic cell vaccine injections at biweekly intervals.

Stated time point: after dendritic cell vaccination, including at tumor progression/relapse. Clones were read by immunoSEQ multiplex PCR, and TCRdb kept only the in-frame ones, dropping some. The table has roughly 88,000 clones, about 81% seen once. Sample: blood, taken after dendritic cell vaccination. The receptor was derived from a human donor with glioblastoma.

The DNA for the CDR3 is TGTGCCAGCTCACCCCCCGGTACCGCAACTCAGCCCCAGCATTTT. Amino acid sequence: CASSPPGTATQPQHF. The V and J genes are TRBV18 and TRBJ1-5; D unclear. Germline V CDR1 and CDR2: KGHSH, LQKENI. V lost 3 bases, J lost 6 bases, and 15 bases lay in between. The CDR3 runs 15 residues.